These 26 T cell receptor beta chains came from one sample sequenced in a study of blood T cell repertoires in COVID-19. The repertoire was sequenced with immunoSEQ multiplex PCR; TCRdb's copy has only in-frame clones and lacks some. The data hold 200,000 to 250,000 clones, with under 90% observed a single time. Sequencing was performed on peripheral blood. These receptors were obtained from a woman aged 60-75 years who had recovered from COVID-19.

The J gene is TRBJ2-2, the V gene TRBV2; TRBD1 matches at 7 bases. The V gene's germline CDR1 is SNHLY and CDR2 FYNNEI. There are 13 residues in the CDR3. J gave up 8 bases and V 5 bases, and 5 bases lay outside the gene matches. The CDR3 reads CASSRTGVGELFF. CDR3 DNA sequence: TGTGCCAGCAGTCGCACAGGGGTTGGGGAGCTGTTTTTT.

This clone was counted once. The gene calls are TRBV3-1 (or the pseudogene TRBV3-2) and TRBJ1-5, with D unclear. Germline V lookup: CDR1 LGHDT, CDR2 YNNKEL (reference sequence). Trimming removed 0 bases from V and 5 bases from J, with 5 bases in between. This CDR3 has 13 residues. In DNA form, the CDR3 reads TGTGCCAGCAGCCAAGAGTCGGATCAGCCCCAGCATTTT. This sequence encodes CASSQESDQPQHF.

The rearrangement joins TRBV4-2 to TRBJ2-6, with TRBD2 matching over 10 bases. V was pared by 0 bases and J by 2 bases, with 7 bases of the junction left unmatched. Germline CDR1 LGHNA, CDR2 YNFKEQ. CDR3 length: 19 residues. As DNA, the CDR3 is TGTGCCAGCAGCCAAGATATGGCTAGCGGGGGTACTGGGGCCAACGTCCTGACTTTC. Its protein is CASSQDMASGGTGANVLTF.

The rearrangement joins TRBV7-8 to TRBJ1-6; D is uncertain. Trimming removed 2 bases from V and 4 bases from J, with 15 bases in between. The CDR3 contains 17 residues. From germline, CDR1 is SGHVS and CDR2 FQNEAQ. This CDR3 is CASSLIGSATYNSPLHF. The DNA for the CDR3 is TGTGCCAGCAGCTTAATTGGCAGCGCAACTTATAATTCACCCCTCCACTTT.

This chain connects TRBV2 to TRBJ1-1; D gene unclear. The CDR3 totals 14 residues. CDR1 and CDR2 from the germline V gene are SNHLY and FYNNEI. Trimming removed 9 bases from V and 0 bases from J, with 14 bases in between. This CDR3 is CASLREVMNTEAFF. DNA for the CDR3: TGTGCCAGTCTCCGGGAGGTGATGAACACTGAAGCTTTCTTT.

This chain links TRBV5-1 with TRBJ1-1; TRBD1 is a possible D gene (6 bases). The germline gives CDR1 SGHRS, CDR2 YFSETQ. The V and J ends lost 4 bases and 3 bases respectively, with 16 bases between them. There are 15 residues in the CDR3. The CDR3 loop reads CASSITGIRDTEAFF. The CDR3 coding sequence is TGCGCCAGCAGCATTACAGGGATTCGGGACACTGAAGCTTTCTTT.

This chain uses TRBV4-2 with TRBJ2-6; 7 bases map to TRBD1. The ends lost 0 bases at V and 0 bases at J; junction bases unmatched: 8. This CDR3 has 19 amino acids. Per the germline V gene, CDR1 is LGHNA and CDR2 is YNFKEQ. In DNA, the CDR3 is TGTGCCAGCAGCCAAGATATGACAGGGATGATCTCTGGGGCCAACGTCCTGACTTTC. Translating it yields CASSQDMTGMISGANVLTF.

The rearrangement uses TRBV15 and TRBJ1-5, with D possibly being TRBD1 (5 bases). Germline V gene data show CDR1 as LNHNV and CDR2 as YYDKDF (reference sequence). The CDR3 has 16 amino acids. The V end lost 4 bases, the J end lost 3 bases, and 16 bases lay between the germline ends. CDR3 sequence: CATSNPPGPYNQPQHF. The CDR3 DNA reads TGTGCCACCAGCAACCCTCCAGGGCCCTACAATCAGCCCCAGCATTTT.

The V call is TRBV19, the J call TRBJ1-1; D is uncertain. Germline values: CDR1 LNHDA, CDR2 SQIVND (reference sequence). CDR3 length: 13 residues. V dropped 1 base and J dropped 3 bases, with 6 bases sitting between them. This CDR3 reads CASSIVRDTEAFF. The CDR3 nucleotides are TGTGCCAGTAGTATAGTGAGGGACACTGAAGCTTTCTTT.

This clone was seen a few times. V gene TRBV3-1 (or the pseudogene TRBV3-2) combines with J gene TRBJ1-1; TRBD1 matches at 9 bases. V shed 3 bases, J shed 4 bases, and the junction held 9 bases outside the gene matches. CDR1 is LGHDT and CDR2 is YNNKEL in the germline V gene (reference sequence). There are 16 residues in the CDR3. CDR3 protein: CASSHLPGTGITEAFF. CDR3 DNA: TGTGCCAGCAGCCACCTACCCGGGACAGGGATCACTGAAGCTTTCTTT.

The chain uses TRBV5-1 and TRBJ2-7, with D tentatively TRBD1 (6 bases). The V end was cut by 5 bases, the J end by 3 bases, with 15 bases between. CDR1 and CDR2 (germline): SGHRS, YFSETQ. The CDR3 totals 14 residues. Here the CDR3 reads CASRPDGQSYEQYF. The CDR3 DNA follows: TGCGCCAGCAGACCGGATGGACAGAGCTACGAGCAGTACTTC. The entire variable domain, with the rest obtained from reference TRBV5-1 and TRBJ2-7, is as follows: KAGVTQTPRYLIKTRGQQVTLSCSPISGHRSVSWYQQTPGQGLQFLFEYFSETQRNKGNFPGRFSGRQFSNSRSEMNVSTLELGDSALYLCASRPDGQSYEQYFGPGTRLTVT.

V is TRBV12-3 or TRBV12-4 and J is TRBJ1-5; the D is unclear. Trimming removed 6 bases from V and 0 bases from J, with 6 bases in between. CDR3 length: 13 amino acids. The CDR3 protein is CASRTDSNQPQHF. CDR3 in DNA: TGTGCCAGCAGGACTGATAGCAATCAGCCCCAGCATTTT.

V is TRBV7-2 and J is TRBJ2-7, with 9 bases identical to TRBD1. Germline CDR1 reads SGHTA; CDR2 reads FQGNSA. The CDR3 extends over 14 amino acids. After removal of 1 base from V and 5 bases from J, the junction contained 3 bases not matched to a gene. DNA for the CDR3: TGTGCCAGCAGCTTAGGGACAGGGGTCCACGAGCAGTACTTC. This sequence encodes CASSLGTGVHEQYF.

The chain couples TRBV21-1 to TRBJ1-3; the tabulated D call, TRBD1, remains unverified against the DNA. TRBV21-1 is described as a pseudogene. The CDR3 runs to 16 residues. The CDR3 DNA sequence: TGTGCCAGCAGAGGCGACACAGGGAGCTCTGGAAACACCATATATTTT. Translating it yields CASRGDTGSSGNTIYF.

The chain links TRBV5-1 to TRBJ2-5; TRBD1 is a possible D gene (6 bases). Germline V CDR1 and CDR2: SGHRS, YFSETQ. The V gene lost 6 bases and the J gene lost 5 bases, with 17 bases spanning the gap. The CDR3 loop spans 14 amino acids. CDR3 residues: CASTRNRADETQYF. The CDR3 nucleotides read TGCGCCAGCACCCGGAACAGGGCTGATGAGACCCAGTACTTC.

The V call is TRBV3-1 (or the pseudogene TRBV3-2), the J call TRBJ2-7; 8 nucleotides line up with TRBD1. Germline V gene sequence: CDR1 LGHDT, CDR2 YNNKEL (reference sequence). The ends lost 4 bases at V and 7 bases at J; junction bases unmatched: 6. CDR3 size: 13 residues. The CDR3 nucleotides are TGTGCCAGCAGCCGGGACAGGATGGGGGAGCAGTACTTC. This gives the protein CASSRDRMGEQYF.

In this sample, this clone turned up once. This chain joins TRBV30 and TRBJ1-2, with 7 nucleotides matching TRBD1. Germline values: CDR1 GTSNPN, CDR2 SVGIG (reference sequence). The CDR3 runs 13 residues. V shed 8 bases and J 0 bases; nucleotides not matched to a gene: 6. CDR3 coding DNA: TGTGCCGCCCAGGACAGGACTAACTATGGCTACACCTTC. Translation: CAAQDRTNYGYTF.

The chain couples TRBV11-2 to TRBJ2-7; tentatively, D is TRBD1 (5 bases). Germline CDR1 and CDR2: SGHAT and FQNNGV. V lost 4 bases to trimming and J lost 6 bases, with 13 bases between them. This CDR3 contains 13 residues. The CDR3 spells CASSSLERGEQYF. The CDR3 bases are TGTGCCAGCAGCTCGCTAGAAAGGGGCGAGCAGTACTTC.

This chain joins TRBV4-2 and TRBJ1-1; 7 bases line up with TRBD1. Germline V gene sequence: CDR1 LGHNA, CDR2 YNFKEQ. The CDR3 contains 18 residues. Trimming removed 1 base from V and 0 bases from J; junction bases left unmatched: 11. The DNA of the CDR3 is TGTGCCAGCAGCCAAGCACAGGGGATAGGCGTGATGAACACTGAAGCTTTCTTT. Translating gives CASSQAQGIGVMNTEAFF.

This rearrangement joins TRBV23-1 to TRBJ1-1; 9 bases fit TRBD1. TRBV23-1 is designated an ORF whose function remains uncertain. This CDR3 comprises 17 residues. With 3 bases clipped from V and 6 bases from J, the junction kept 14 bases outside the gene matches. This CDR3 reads CASSQARQGGEVAEAFF. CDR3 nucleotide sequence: TGCGCCAGCAGTCAGGCACGACAGGGGGGCGAGGTGGCTGAAGCTTTCTTT.

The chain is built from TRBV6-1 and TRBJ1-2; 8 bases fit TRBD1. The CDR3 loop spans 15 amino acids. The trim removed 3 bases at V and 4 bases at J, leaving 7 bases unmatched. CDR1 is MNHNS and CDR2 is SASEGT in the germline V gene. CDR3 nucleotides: TGTGCCAGCAGTGAGGACAGGGAAATCCTCTATGGCTACACCTTC. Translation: CASSEDREILYGYTF.

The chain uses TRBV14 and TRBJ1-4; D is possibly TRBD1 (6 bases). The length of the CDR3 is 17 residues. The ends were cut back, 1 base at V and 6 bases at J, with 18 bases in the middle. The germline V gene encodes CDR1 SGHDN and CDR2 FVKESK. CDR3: CASSQGISGVKDEKLFF. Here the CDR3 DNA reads TGTGCCAGCAGCCAAGGGATCTCAGGGGTGAAGGATGAAAAACTGTTTTTT.

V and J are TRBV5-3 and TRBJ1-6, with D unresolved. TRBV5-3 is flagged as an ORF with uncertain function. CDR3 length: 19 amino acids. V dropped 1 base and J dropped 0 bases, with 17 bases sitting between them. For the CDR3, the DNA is TGTGCCAGAAGCTTGACGGCACAGATTGGAAGCTCCTATAATTCACCCCTCCACTTT. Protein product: CARSLTAQIGSSYNSPLHF.

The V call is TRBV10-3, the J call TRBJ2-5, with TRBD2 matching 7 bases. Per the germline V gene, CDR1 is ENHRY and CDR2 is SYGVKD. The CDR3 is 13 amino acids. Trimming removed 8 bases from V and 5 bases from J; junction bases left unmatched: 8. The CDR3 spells CAIGPGGLETQYF. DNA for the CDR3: TGTGCCATCGGCCCGGGGGGACTGGAGACCCAGTACTTC.

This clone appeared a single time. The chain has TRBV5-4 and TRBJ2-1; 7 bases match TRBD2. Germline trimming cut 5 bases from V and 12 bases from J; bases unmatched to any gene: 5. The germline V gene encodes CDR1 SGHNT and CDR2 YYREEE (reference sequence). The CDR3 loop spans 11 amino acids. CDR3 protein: CASREGRGQFF. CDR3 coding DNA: TGTGCCAGCAGGGAGGGGAGGGGGCAGTTCTTC.

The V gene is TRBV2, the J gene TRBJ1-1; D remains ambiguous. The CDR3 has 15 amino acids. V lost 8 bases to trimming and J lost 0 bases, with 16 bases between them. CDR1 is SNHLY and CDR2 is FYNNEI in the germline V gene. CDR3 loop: CASRPGPGMNTEAFF. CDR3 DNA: TGTGCCAGCCGACCGGGCCCGGGGATGAACACTGAAGCTTTCTTT.